The TCR beta chain under discussion was sequenced for a study of PD-L1 blockade in urothelial cancer. From germline, CDR1 is SGHTA and CDR2 FQGNSA. This CDR3 region has 16 residues. With V trimmed by 7 bases and J by 2 bases, 7 bases remained unmatched. This clone was seen only a few times. Antigen specificity is unknown. General observations from the study: Lower pretreatment blood TCR clonality, under the median, predicted better survival, researchers reported.

The method was immunoSEQ multiplex PCR; TCRdb's version includes in-frame clones alone and lacks a portion of them. This table holds about 84,000 clones, over 80% found once. The receptor's source is a man aged 70 or older with urothelial cancer. Sequencing was performed on PBMCs, taken around atezolizumab (anti-PD-L1) treatment. The V gene is TRBV7-2, the J gene TRBJ2-1; 11 positions match TRBD2. CDR3 protein: CASTPVAGGTYNEQFF. The CDR3, as DNA: TGTGCCAGCACCCCAGTAGCGGGGGGGACCTACAATGAGCAGTTCTTC. The full variable domain, rest sourced from reference TRBV7-2 and TRBJ2-1, is GAGVSQSPSNKVTEKGKDVELRCDPISGHTALYWYRQSLGQGLEFLIYFQGNSAPDKSGLPSDRFSAERTGGSVSTLTIQRTQQEDSAVYLCASTPVAGGTYNEQFFGPGTRLTVL.